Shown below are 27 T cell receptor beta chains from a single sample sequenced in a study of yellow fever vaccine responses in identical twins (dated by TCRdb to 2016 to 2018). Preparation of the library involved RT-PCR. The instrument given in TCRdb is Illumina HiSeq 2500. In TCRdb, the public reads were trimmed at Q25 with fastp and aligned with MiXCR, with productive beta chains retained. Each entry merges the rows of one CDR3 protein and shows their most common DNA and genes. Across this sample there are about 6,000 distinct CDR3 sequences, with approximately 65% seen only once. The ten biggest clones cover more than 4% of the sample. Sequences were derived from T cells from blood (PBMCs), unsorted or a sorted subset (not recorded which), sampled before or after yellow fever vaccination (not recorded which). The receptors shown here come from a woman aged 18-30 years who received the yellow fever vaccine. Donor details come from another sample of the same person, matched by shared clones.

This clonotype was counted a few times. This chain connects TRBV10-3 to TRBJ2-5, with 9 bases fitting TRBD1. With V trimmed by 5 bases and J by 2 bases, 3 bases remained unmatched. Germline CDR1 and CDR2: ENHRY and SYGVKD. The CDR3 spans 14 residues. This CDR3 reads CAISLDRGQETQYF. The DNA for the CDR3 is TGTGCCATCAGTTTGGACAGGGGACAAGAGACCCAGTACTTC.

The CDR3 sequence: CASSEARETQYF. The CDR3 DNA follows: TGTGCCAGCAGTGAAGCCAGAGAGACCCAGTACTTC. This rearrangement joins TRBV2 to TRBJ2-5; the D is unclear. The germline V and J ends were trimmed by 0 bases and 4 bases, with 3 bases remaining between them. The germline CDR1 and CDR2 sequences are SNHLY and FYNNEI. This CDR3 has 12 amino acids.

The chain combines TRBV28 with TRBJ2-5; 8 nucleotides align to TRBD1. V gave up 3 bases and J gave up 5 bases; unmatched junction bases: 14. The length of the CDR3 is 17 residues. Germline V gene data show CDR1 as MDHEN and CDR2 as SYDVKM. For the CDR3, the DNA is TGTGCCAGCAGTTTGGAGGACAGGGACGGTAATTTCGAGACCCAGTACTTC. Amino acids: CASSLEDRDGNFETQYF.

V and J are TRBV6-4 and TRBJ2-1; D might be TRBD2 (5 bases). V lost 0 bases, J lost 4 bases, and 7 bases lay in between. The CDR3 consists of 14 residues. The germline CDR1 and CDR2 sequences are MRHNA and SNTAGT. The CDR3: CASSDSEGYNEQFF. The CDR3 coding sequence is TGTGCCAGCAGTGACTCCGAGGGTTACAATGAGCAGTTCTTC.

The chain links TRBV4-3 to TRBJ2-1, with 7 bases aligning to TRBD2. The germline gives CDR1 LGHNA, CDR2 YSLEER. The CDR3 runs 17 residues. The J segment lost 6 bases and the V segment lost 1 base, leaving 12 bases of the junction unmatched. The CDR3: CASSQVLAGADFNEQFF. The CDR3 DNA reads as TGCGCCAGCAGCCAAGTCCTCGCGGGAGCGGACTTCAATGAGCAGTTCTTC.

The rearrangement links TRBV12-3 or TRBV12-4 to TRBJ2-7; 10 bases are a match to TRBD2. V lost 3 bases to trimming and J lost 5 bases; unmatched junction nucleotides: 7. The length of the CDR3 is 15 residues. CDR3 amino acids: CASSFSGLAGDEQYF. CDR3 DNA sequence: TGTGCCAGCAGTTTTAGCGGGCTAGCGGGAGACGAGCAGTACTTC.

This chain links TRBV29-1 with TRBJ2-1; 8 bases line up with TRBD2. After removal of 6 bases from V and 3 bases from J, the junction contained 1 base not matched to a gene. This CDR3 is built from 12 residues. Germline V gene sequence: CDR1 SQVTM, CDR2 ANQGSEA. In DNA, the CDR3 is TGCAGCGTGCTAGCGGGCTACAATGAGCAGTTCTTC. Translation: CSVLAGYNEQFF.

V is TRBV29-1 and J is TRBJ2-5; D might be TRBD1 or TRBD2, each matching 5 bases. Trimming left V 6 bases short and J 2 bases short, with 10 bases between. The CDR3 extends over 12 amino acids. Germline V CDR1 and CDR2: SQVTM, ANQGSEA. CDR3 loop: CSVTGGQETQYF. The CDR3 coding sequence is TGCAGCGTAACTGGGGGTCAAGAGACCCAGTACTTC.

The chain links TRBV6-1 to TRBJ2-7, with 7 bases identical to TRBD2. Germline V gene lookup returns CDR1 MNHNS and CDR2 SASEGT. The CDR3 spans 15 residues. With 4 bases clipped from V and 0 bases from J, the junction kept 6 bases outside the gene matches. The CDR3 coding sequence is TGTGCCAGCAGTGCCGGGGGGACGTCCTCCTACGAGCAGTACTTC. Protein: CASSAGGTSSYEQYF.

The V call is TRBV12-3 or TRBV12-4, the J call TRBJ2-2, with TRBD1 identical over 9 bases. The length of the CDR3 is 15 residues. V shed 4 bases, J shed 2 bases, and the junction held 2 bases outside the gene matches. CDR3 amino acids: CASSWGQGNTGELFF. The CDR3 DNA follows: TGTGCCAGCAGTTGGGGACAGGGTAACACCGGGGAGCTGTTTTTT.

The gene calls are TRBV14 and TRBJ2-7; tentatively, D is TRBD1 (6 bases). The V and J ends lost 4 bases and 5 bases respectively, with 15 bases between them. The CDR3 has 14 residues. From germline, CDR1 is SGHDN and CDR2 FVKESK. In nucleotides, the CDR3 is TGTGCCAGCAGCCCTTTCGACAGGAATGACGAGCAGTACTTC. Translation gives CASSPFDRNDEQYF.

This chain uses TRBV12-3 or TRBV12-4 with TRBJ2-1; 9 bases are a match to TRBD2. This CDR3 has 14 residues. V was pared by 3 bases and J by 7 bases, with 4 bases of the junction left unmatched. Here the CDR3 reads CASSFSGGLNEQFF. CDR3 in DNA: TGTGCCAGCAGTTTCAGCGGGGGGCTTAATGAGCAGTTCTTC.

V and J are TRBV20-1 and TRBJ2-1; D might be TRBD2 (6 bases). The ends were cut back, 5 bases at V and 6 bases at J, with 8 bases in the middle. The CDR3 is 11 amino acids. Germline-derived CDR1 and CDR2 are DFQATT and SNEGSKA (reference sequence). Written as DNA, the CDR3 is TGCAGTGCTCGACTAGTCAATGAGCAGTTCTTC. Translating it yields CSARLVNEQFF.

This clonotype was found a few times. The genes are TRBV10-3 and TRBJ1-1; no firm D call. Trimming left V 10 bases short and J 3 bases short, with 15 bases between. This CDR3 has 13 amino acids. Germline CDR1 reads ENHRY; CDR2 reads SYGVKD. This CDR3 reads CATRASWDTEAFF. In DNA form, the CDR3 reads TGTGCCACGAGGGCGAGTTGGGACACTGAAGCTTTCTTT.

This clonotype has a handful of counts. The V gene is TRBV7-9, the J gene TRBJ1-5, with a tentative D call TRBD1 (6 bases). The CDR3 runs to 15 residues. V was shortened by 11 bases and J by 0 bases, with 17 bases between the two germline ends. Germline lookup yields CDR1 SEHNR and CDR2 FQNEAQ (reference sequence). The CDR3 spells CASGVGADSNQPQHF. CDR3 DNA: TGTGCCTCCGGTGTGGGGGCGGATAGCAATCAGCCCCAGCATTTT.

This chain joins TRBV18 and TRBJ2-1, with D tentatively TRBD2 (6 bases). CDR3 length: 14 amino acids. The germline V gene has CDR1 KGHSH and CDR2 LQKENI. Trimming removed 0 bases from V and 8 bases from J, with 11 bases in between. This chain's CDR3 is CASSPPGSGDEQFF. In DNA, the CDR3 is TGTGCCAGCTCACCACCGGGTTCGGGGGATGAGCAGTTCTTC.

DNA of the CDR3: TGTGCCACCAGCAGAGATCGACAGGTAGTTCCGACACCCCTCCACTTT. Its protein product is CATSRDRQVVPTPLHF. The V and J genes are TRBV15 and TRBJ1-6; D might be TRBD1 (6 bases). This CDR3 region has 16 residues. Trimming stripped 0 bases from V and 11 bases from J, with 17 bases between. The germline V gene has CDR1 LNHNV and CDR2 YYDKDF (reference sequence).

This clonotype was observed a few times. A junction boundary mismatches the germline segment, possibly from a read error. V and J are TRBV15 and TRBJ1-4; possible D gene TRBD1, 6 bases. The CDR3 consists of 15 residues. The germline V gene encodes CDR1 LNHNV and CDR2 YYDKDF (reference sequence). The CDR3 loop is CATSRDQSSTAGDLF. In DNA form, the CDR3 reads TGTGCCACCAGCAGAGATCAATCCTCGACGGCAGGGGATCTTTTT.

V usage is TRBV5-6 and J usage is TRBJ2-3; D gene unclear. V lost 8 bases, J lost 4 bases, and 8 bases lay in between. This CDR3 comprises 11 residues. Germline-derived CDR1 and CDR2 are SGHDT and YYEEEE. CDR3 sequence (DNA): TGTGCCAGTACCCATTCAGATACGCAGTATTTT. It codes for CASTHSDTQYF.

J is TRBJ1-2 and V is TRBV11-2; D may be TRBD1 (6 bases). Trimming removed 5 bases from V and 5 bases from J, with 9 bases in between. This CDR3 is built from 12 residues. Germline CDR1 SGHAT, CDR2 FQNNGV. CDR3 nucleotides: TGTGCCAGCAGCGCGGGACAATATGGCTACACCTTC. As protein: CASSAGQYGYTF.

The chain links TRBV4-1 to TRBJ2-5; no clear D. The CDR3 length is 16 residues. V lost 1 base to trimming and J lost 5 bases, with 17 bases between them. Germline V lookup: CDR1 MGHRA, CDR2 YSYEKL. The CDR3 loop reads CASSQVNLGITETQYF. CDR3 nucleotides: TGCGCCAGCAGCCAAGTCAACTTAGGGATCACGGAGACCCAGTACTTC.

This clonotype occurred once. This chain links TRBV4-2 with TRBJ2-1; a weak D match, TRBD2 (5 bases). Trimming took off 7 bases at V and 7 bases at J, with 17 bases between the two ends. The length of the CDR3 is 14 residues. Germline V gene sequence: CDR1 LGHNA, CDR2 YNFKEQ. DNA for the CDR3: TGTGCCAGCACCCTCCTAAGCGGCTATAATGAGCAGTTCTTC. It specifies CASTLLSGYNEQFF.

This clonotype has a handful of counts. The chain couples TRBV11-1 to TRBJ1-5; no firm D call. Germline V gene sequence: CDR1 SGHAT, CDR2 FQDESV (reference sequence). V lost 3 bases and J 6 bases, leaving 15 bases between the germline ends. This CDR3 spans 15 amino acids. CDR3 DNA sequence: TGTGCCAGCAGCTTCGGAGTTACAACCCTTCAGCCCCAGCATTTT. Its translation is CASSFGVTTLQPQHF.

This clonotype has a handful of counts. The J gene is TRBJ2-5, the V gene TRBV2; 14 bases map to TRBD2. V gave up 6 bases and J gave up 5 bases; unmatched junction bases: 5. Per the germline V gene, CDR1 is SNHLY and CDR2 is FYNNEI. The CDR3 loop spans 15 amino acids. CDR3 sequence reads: CASSFRLAGGETQYF. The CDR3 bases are TGTGCCAGCAGCTTCCGACTAGCGGGAGGGGAGACCCAGTACTTC.

The CDR3 loop is CAWSDLDRGDQPQHF. CDR3 DNA sequence: TGTGCCTGGAGTGACCTCGACAGGGGAGATCAGCCCCAGCATTTT. The chain uses TRBV30 and TRBJ1-5, with TRBD1 matching over 8 bases. Germline CDR1 is GTSNPN and CDR2 is SVGIG (reference sequence). The CDR3 has 15 amino acids. The V gene end was trimmed by 1 base and the J gene end by 5 bases; junction bases not matched to a gene: 7. Supplemented by reference TRBV30 and TRBJ1-5, the full variable domain reads SQTIHQWPATLVQPVGSPLSLECTVEGTSNPNLYWYRQAAGRGLQLLFYSVGIGQISSEVPQNLSASRPQDRQFILSSKKLLLSDSGFYLCAWSDLDRGDQPQHFGDGTRLSIL.

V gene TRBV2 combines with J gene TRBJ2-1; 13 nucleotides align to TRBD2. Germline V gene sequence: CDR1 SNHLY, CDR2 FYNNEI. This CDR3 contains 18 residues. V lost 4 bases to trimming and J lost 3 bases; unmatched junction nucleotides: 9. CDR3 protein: CASSVSGLAGVIYNEQFF. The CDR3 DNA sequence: TGTGCCAGCAGTGTATCAGGACTAGCGGGAGTTATCTACAATGAGCAGTTCTTC.

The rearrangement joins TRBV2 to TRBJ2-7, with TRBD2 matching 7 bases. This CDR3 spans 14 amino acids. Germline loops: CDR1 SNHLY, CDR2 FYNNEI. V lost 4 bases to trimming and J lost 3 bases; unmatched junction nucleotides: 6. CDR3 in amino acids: CASSVTAGDYEQYF. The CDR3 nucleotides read TGTGCCAGCAGTGTAACTGCGGGGGACTACGAGCAGTACTTC.